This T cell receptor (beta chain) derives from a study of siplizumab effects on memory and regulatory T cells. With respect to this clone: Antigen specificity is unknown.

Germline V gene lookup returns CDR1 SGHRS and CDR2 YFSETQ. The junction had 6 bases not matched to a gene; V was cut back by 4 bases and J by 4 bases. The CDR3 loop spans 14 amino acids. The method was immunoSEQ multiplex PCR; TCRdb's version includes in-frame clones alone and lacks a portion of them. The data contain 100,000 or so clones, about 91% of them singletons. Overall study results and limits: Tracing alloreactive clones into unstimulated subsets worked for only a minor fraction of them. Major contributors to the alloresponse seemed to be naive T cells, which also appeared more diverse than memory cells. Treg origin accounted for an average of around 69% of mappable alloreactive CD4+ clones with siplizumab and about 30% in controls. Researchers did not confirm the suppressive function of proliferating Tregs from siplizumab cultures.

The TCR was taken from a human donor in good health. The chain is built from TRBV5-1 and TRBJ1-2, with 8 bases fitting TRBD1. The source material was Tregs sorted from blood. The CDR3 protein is CASSPTTGAYGYTF. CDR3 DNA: TGCGCCAGCAGCCCCACGACAGGGGCCTATGGCTACACCTTC. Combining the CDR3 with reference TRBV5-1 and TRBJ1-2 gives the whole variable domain KAGVTQTPRYLIKTRGQQVTLSCSPISGHRSVSWYQQTPGQGLQFLFEYFSETQRNKGNFPGRFSGRQFSNSRSEMNVSTLELGDSALYLCASSPTTGAYGYTFGSGTRLTVV.